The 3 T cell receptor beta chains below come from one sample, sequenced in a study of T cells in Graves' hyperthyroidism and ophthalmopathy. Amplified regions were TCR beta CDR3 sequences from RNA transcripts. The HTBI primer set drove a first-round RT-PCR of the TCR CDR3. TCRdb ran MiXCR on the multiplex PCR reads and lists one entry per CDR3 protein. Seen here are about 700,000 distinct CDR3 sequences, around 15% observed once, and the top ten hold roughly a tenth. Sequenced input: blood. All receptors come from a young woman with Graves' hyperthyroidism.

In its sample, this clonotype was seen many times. Here the CDR3 DNA reads TGCGCCAGCAGCCGCGGGACAGGCCAAGACGAGCAGTACTTC. It specifies CASSRGTGQDEQYF. The chain is built from TRBV5-1 and TRBJ2-7; 8 bases fit TRBD1. The CDR3 is 14 residues long. The V gene's germline CDR1 is SGHRS and CDR2 YFSETQ. The ends lost 4 bases at V and 5 bases at J; junction bases unmatched: 8.

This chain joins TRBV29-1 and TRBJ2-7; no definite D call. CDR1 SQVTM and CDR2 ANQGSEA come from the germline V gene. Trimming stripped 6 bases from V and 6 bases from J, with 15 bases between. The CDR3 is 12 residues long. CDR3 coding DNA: TGCAGCGTCGCTAATAATTGGAGCGAGCAGTACTTC. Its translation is CSVANNWSEQYF.

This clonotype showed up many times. The CDR3 sequence is CSGGRLEEQYF. DNA for the CDR3: TGCAGTGGGGGGAGATTGGAAGAGCAGTACTTC. The V gene is TRBV20-1, the J gene TRBJ2-7, with D tentatively TRBD1 or TRBD2 (5 bases each). CDR1 and CDR2 from the germline V gene are DFQATT and SNEGSKA (reference sequence). The ends were cut back, 7 bases at V and 7 bases at J, with 14 bases in the middle. There are 11 residues in the CDR3.